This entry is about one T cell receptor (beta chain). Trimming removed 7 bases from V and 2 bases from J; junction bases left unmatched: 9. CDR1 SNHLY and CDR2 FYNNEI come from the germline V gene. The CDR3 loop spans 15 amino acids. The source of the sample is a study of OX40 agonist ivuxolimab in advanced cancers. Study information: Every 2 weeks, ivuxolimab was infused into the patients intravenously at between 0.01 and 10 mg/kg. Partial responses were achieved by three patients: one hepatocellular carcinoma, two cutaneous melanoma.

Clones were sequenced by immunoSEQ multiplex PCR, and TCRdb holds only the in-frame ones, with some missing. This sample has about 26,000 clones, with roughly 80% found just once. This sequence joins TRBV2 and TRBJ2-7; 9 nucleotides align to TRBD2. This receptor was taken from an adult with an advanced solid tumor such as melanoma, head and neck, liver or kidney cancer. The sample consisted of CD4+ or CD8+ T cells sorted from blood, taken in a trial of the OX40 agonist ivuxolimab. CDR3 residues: CASTRGGGPTYEQYF. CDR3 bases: TGTGCCAGCACCCGCGGGGGGGGGCCAACCTACGAGCAGTACTTC.